This is a list of T cell receptor beta chains from one sample in a study of blood T cells in healthy people across ages. TCRdb reprocessed the 5' RACE reads via MiXCR and lists one record per CDR3 protein. The sample holds under 2 million distinct CDR3 sequences, about 35% seen once. Sequenced input: blood. These receptors originate from a woman aged 25 to 45 in good health. The CDR3 runs from the conserved cysteine through the conserved F or W. Clone size is stated in some rows and not others, as once, few, many or a class when expanded.

V	size	J	CDR3
TRBV7-2	-	TRBJ2-1	CASSLEWTYNEQFF
TRBV20-1	few	TRBJ1-2	CSAPLRPNYGYTF
TRBV12-5	few	TRBJ2-5	CASASGTGEETQYF
TRBV7-9	few	TRBJ1-1	CASSKGRRDDTEAFF
TRBV10-3	-	TRBJ2-7	CAISGDRGSAPREQYF
TRBV4-1	once	TRBJ1-2	CASRVAQGKGAQRFNYGYTF
TRBV6-2/TRBV6-3	-	TRBJ2-3	CASRGQGISDTQYF
TRBV27	many	TRBJ2-5	CASSFASGRETQYF
TRBV12-3/TRBV12-4	many	TRBJ1-1	CASRGLGTEAFF
TRBV29-1	many	TRBJ2-3	CSATRTSSISTDTQYF
TRBV9	once	TRBJ1-1	CASSATAGHLNTEAFF
TRBV10-3	-	TRBJ1-2	CAISDPGNGYTF
TRBV20-1	few	TRBJ2-3	CSARDPPGLGGLGEYF
TRBV12-3/TRBV12-4	-	TRBJ2-5	CASSFVLGSETQYF
TRBV9	-	TRBJ2-6	CASSTRDRRSDGANVLTF
TRBV28	few	TRBJ1-2	CASSPAEWDGYTF
TRBV10-3	-	TRBJ2-2	CAIITVRGGAGTGELFF
TRBV6-2/TRBV6-3	-	TRBJ1-2	CASSLDRRIYGYTF
TRBV3-1	-	TRBJ1-6	CASSQAGGGSPLHF
TRBV20-1	-	TRBJ2-1	CSARELAGDSNEQFF
TRBV20-1	few	TRBJ2-5	CSAPSAREGQETQYF
TRBV27	-	TRBJ2-3	CASSTGYGTQYF
TRBV11-2	-	TRBJ2-1	CASSLDLGGPVDGQFF
TRBV12-3/TRBV12-4	-	TRBJ2-1	CASSFARGPYNEQFF
TRBV20-1	-	TRBJ1-1	CSAREQGRPEAFF
TRBV30	-	TRBJ1-2	CAWSSKQDYGYTF
TRBV20-1	few	TRBJ2-7	CSARDWSYEQYF
TRBV2	few	TRBJ2-1	CASSQGESSYNEQFF
TRBV4-1	few	TRBJ2-1	CASTQLAGGNNEQFF
TRBV29-1	many	TRBJ2-5	CSVGAGGVMGSQYF
TRBV20-1	many	TRBJ1-4	CSARAPYGGEKLFF
TRBV2	-	TRBJ2-5	CAIIKGETQYF
TRBV2	-	TRBJ2-2	CARKQGSGELFF
TRBV6-6	few	TRBJ1-2	CASSSNRGRFSYGYTF
TRBV12-3/TRBV12-4	few	TRBJ1-1	CASSWRDTEAFF
TRBV14	-	TRBJ1-2	CASSASAGAYGYTF
TRBV5-4	-	TRBJ1-2	CASSLWRGVDYGYTF
TRBV7-9	few	TRBJ2-5	CASSPPGLPPQETQYF
TRBV2	-	TRBJ1-5	CASTGRGLINQPQHF
TRBV5-1	-	TRBJ1-3	CASSRGGGYGDTIYF
TRBV9	-	TRBJ2-4	CASSVAQLSPQYF
TRBV18	-	TRBJ2-1	CASSLLTGSSYNEQFF
TRBV27	-	TRBJ1-1	CASSLFVGTEAFF
TRBV12-3/TRBV12-4	-	TRBJ2-5	CASSQGGPETQYF
TRBV10-3	-	TRBJ2-1	CAISESRLAGVGEQFF
TRBV6-2/TRBV6-3	once	-	CASSYFWGLGSGEQYF
TRBV5-6	few	TRBJ2-5	CASSLLVSQETQYF
TRBV4-1	-	TRBJ2-1	CASNQIVGDWNEQFF
TRBV6-6	-	TRBJ2-7	CASSYSPGGLEQYF
TRBV7-3	few	TRBJ2-5	CASSSKRDTQYF
TRBV14	-	TRBJ1-1	CASSRFSPGVAFF
TRBV21-1	few	TRBJ1-4	CASSNTLGLTTSATNEKLFF
TRBV27	-	TRBJ2-3	CASSLDRRGTDTQYF
TRBV7-2	few	TRBJ2-1	CASSLLGGHEQFF
TRBV12-3/TRBV12-4	-	TRBJ2-3	CACRSRLAGDTDTQYF
TRBV7-6	few	TRBJ1-4	CASRLGTASNEKLFF
TRBV6-1	-	TRBJ1-1	CASIRQGHREAFF
TRBV15	-	TRBJ1-2	CATSRGQPSPGVGHTF
TRBV29-1	many	TRBJ1-2	CSVDQGRRDYGYTF
TRBV6-5	-	TRBJ2-7	CASRPAGTGSYEQYF